This record covers a single TCR beta chain. This clone was detected only a few times. Base qualities are not provided; no much larger clone lies one nucleotide away. This entry belongs to a study of graft-versus-host responses after intestinal transplantation (TCRdb year 2021). Regarding the complete study: Recipients received multivisceral, liver-intestinal, or isolated intestinal transplants. Bulk TCR-beta CDR3 sequencing was used to track graft-versus-host and host-versus-graft alloreactive T cell clones in the graft, circulation and bone marrow after intestinal transplantation. Anti-thymocyte globulin induction was given to all recipients, followed by maintenance tacrolimus and steroids for two to four years. Samples from a few later patients were sequenced in-house on an Illumina MiSeq with MiXCR processing rather than by the commercial service. A cohort of around 25 intestinal transplant recipients, including one retransplant, was enrolled, and a few patients lacking pretransplant specimens were excluded. To identify alloreactive clones, pre-transplant mixed lymphocyte reaction products were sequenced and then compared with unstimulated pre-transplant donor and recipient T cells. A peak of at least 4% donor T cells among recipient peripheral blood mononuclear cells was the definition used for donor T cell macrochimerism.

Study-level results and caveats: GvH clones were detected in recipient bone marrow, and some appeared earlier in ileal mucosa or blood, consistent with an intestinal mucosal origin. The conclusions were limited by the relatively low number and heterogeneity of the intestinal transplant patients. Early after transplant, peak levels of circulating GvH clones were found to be associated with declines in HvG clones. In patients with donor T cell macrochimerism, the allografts had high GvH to HvG T cell clonal ratios.

What this sample's time point label stands for: cells obtained before transplantation from donor or recipient. In the mixed lymphocyte reactions, approximately 200,000 CFSE-labeled pre-transplant responders were plated with approximately 200,000 irradiated violet-dye-labeled stimulators and cultured for 6 days. Proliferating CD3+CD4+CFSE-low and CD3+CD8+CFSE-low responder cells were FACS-sorted on a BD Influx sorter after the mixed lymphocyte reaction. V is cut by 2 bases and J by 0 bases, and the space between the germline ends is 8 bases. From the germline V gene (reference sequence), CDR1 is LNHDA and CDR2 is SQIVND. The CDR3 runs 15 amino acids, cysteine and phenylalanine included. Of all the DNA, just the CDR3 is kept, 45 bases in frame from base 1. The receptor library was made with the immunoSEQ multiplex PCR assay. For most patients, genomic DNA was isolated with the Qiagen DNeasy Blood and Tissue Kit and sent frozen to Adaptive Biotechnologies for TCR sequencing. Adaptive Biotechnologies carried out high-throughput TCR-beta CDR3 sequencing of genomic DNA for most patients. Per the authors' processing: Adaptive's ImmunoSEQ software supplied the TCR sequencing data for under 20 patients, while MiXCR and VDJtools were used to process three other patients. To correct CD4 versus CD8 sorting errors, sequences present in both subsets at a frequency ratio below 5:1 were removed. CDR3 nucleotide sequences shared by donor and recipient were removed because the origin of these sequences could not be assigned. To count as alloreactive, a clone needed at least 2-fold expansion over unstimulated cells and a minimum CFSE-low frequency of 0.002% (template counts) or 0.001% (read counts). Mappable clones were those detected in sequenced pre-transplant spleen, lymph node, or MLR CFSE-low populations of the donor or recipient. Cumulative frequency of alloreactive clones was calculated as a percentage of all sequences weighted by copy number. TCRdb re-hosts the immuneACCESS table, in-frame sequences only. Its copies lack some clones; in the studies checked, an unresolved V gene accounts for under half of them, and the cause for the rest is not known. V and J calls and clone size come straight from that table; D and trimming were deduced from the DNA. Across this sample there are fewer than 20,000 clones, with more than 25% seen only once. The ten largest clones capture around 3.8% of the sample.

This receptor was taken from a human patient who received an intestinal transplant. Sequences were derived from alloreactive CD4+ T cells from a mixed lymphocyte reaction culture, sampled before intestinal transplant. The cell subset or site tag for this specimen amounts to: CFSE-low proliferating T cells sorted from approximately 6-day pre-transplant mixed lymphocyte reaction (GvH or HvG direction). The V gene is TRBV19 and the J gene is TRBJ1-5; the D gene is unclear. The DNA sequence is TGTGCCAGTAGTATACAGAGCATTAGCAATCAGCCCCAGCATTTT. It translates to CASSIQSISNQPQHF.